This T cell receptor beta chain was captured in a study of T-cell memory formation after mild COVID-19. On the study more broadly: Largely, TCR clusters stayed within a single donor.

The study, taken as a whole, reports: Nothing showed for sure that second-wave clones peaking on day 37 were SARS-CoV-2 specific. From day 15 to 85, contracting clones were balanced between CD4 and CD8, whereas later expanders leaned toward CD4+.

A remark on this clonotype: Its antigen is still unknown.

TCRdb ran MiXCR on the 5' RACE reads and lists one entry per CDR3 protein. The data hold about 100,000 distinct CDR3 sequences, with roughly a sixth observed a single time. The TCR originated in a man between 18 and 35 years old who had mild COVID-19 (a few samples of this study predate the infection). Cell type and time point are not known. Sequencing was done on a sample of PBMCs or a T cell subset sorted from them (not recorded which).

Here the CDR3 DNA reads TGCGCCAGCAGCCGGGGTAGACAGGGGAGCTATGGCTACACCTTC. Translation gives CASSRGRQGSYGYTF. The J gene is TRBJ1-2, the V gene TRBV4-3; TRBD1 matches 8 bases. This CDR3 contains 15 residues. In germline, CDR1 is LGHNA, CDR2 YSLEER. V trimming: 4 bases; J trimming: 4 bases; junction bases outside the gene matches: 8.